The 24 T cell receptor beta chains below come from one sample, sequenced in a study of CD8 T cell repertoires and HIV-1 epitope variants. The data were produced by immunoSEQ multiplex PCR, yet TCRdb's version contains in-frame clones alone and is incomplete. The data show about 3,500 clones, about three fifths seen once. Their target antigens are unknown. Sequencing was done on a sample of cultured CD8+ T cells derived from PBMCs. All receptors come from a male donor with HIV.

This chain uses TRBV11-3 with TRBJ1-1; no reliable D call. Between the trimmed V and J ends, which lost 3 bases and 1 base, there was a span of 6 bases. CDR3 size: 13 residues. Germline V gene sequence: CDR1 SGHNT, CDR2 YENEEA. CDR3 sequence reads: CASSFAGNTEAFF. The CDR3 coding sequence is TGTGCCAGCAGCTTCGCCGGGAACACTGAAGCTTTCTTT.

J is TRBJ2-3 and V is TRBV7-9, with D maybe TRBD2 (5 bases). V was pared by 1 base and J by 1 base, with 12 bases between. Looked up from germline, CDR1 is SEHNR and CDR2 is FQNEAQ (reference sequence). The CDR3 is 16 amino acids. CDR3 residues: CASSLVREDGTDTQYF. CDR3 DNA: TGTGCCAGCAGCTTAGTACGGGAAGATGGCACAGATACGCAGTATTTT.

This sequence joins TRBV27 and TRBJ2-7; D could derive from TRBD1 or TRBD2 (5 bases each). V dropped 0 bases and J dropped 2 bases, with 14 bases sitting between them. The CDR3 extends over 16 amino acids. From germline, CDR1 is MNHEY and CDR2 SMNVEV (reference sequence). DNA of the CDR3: TGTGCCAGCAGTTTATCGATGGGGGAGTTAACCTACGAGCAGTACTTC. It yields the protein CASSLSMGELTYEQYF.

CDR3 in amino acids: CASSVPGLAGAGTDTQYF. The CDR3 DNA is TGTGCCAGCAGCGTACCGGGACTAGCGGGAGCGGGCACAGATACGCAGTATTTT. The chain employs TRBV9 and TRBJ2-3; 14 nucleotides align to TRBD2. The CDR3 is made up of 18 amino acids. Germline V gives CDR1 SGDLS, CDR2 YYNGEE. Trimming cost V 1 base and J 1 base; bases outside gene matches: 5. Drawing the rest from reference TRBV9 and TRBJ2-3, the complete variable domain is DSGVTQTPKHLITATGQRVTLRCSPRSGDLSVYWYQQSLDQGLQFLIQYYNGEERAKGNILERFSAQQFPDLHSELNLSSLELGDSALYFCASSVPGLAGAGTDTQYFGPGTRLTVL.

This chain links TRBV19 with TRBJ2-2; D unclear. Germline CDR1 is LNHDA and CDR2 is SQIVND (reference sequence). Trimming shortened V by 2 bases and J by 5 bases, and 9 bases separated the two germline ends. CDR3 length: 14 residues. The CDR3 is CASSISQPTGELFF. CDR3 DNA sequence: TGTGCCAGTAGTATATCCCAACCTACCGGGGAGCTGTTTTTT. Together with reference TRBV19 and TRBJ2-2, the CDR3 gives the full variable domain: DGGITQSPKYLFRKEGQNVTLSCEQNLNHDAMYWYRQDPGQGLRLIYYSQIVNDFQKGDIAEGYSVSREKKESFPLTVTSAQKNPTAFYLCASSISQPTGELFFGEGSRLTVL.

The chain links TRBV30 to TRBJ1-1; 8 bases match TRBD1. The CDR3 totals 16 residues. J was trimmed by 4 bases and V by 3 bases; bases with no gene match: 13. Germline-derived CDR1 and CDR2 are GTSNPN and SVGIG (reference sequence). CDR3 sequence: CAWSPGTGSISTEAFF. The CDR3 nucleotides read TGTGCCTGGAGCCCGGGGACAGGCAGTATAAGCACTGAAGCTTTCTTT.

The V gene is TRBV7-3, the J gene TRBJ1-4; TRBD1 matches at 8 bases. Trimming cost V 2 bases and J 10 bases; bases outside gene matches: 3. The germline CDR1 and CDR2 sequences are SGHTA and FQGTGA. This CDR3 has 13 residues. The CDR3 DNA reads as TGTGCCAGCAGCTTAGGACAGGGTGGAAAACTGTTTTTT. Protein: CASSLGQGGKLFF.

CDR3 amino acids: CASSLVEGVHEKLFF. CDR3 nucleotides: TGTGCCAGCAGCTTAGTGGAAGGGGTTCATGAAAAACTGTTTTTT. V and J are TRBV7-9 and TRBJ1-4; D is possibly TRBD1 (5 bases). Per germline, CDR1 SEHNR and CDR2 FQNEAQ (reference sequence). Between the trimmed V and J ends, which lost 1 base and 6 bases, there was a span of 12 bases. This CDR3 is 15 amino acids long.

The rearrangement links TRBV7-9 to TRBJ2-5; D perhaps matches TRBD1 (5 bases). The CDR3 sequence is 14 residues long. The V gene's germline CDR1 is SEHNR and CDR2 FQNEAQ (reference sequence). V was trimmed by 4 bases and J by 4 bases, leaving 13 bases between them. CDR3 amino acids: CASSSTQGLETQYF. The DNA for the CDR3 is TGTGCCAGCAGCTCGACCCAGGGTTTAGAGACCCAGTACTTC.

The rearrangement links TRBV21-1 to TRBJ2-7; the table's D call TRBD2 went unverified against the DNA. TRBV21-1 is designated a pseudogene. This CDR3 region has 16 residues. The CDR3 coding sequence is TGTGCCAGCAGTGGCCTACACGGCGGGAGCGCCTACGAGCAGTACTTC. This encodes CASSGLHGGSAYEQYF.

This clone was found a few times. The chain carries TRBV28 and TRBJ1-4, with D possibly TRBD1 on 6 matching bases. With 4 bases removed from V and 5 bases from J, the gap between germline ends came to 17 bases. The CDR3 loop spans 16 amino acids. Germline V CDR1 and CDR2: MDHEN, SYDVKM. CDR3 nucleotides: TGTGCCAGCAGTTCCTCACCGGGACATTCCAATGAAAAACTGTTTTTT. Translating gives CASSSSPGHSNEKLFF.

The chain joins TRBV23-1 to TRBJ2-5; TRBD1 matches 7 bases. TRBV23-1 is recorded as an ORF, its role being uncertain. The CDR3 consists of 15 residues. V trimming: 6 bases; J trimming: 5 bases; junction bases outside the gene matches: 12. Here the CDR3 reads CASSQKDRVGETQYF. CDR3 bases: TGCGCCAGCAGCCAAAAAGACAGGGTGGGTGAGACCCAGTACTTC.

CDR3 amino acids: CASRQDHEVNTEAFF. CDR3 DNA: TGTGCCAGCAGACAGGACCATGAAGTGAACACTGAAGCTTTCTTT. This rearrangement joins TRBV28 to TRBJ1-1; D possibly corresponds to TRBD1 (5 bases). The CDR3 sequence is 15 residues long. Germline V gene data show CDR1 as MDHEN and CDR2 as SYDVKM. Trimming left V 6 bases short and J 0 bases short, with 14 bases between.

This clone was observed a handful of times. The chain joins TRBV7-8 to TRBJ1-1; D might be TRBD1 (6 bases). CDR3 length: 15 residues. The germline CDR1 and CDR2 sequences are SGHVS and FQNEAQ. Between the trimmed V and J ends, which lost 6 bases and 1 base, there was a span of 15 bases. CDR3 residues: CASSSTLGQNTEAFF. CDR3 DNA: TGTGCCAGCAGTTCGACCTTGGGACAGAACACTGAAGCTTTCTTT.

The CDR3 sequence is CASSYQGVGYTF. DNA for the CDR3: TGCGCCAGCAGCTATCAGGGAGTTGGCTACACCTTC. The rearrangement joins TRBV4-1 to TRBJ1-2, with D maybe TRBD1 (5 bases). V lost 5 bases to trimming and J lost 7 bases, with 11 bases between them. CDR3 length: 12 residues. Germline values: CDR1 MGHRA, CDR2 YSYEKL.

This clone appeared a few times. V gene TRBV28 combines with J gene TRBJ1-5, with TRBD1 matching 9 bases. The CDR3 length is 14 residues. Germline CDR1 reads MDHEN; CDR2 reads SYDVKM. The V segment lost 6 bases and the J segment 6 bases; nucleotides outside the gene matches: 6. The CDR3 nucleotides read TGTGCCAGCAGACAGGGGGCTTCGGGTCAGCCCCAGCATTTT. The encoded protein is CASRQGASGQPQHF.

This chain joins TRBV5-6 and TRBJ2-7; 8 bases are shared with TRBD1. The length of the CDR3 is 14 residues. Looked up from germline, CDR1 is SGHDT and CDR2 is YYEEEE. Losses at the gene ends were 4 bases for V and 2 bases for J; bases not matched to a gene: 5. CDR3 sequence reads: CASSPGTGTYEQYF. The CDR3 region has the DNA TGTGCCAGCAGCCCCGGGACAGGTACCTACGAGCAGTACTTC.

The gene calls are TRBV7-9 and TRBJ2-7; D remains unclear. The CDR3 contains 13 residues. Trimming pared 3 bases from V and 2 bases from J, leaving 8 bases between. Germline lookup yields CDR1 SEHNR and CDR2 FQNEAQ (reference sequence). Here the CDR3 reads CASSLAAAYEQYF. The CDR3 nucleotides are TGTGCCAGCAGCTTGGCGGCGGCCTACGAGCAGTACTTC.

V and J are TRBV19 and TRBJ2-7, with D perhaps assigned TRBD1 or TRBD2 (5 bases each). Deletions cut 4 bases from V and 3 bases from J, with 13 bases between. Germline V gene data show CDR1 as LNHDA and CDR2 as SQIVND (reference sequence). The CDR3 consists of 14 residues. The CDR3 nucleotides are TGTGCCAGTAGTACAGGGACCACCTACTACGAGCAGTACTTC. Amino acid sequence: CASSTGTTYYEQYF.

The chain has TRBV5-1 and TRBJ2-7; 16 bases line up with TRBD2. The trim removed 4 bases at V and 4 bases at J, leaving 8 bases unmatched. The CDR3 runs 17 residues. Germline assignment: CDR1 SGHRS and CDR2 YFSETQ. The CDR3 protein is CASSLGLAGGGEYEQYF. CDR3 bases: TGCGCCAGCAGCCTGGGACTAGCGGGAGGGGGTGAGTACGAGCAGTACTTC.

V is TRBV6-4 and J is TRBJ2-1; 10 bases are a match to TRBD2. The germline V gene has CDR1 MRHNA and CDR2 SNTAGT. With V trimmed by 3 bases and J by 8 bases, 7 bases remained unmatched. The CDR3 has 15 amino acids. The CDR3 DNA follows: TGTGCCAGCAGTGAAACTAGCGGGGACCAGGATGAGCAGTTCTTC. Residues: CASSETSGDQDEQFF.

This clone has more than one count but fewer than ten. The CDR3 reads CASSPLGGSTTDTQYF. Written as DNA, the CDR3 is TGTGCCAGCTCACCACTAGGGGGCAGTACCACAGATACGCAGTATTTT. The V and J genes are TRBV18 and TRBJ2-3; TRBD1 matches at 7 bases. The junction had 6 bases not matched to a gene; V was cut back by 1 base and J by 2 bases. The CDR3 runs to 16 residues. Germline V gives CDR1 KGHSH, CDR2 LQKENI. The full variable domain, its missing parts supplied by reference TRBV18 and TRBJ2-3, is NAGVMQNPRHLVRRRGQEARLRCSPMKGHSHVYWYRQLPEEGLKFMVYLQKENIIDESGMPKERFSAEFPKEGPSILRIQQVVRGDSAAYFCASSPLGGSTTDTQYFGPGTRLTVL.

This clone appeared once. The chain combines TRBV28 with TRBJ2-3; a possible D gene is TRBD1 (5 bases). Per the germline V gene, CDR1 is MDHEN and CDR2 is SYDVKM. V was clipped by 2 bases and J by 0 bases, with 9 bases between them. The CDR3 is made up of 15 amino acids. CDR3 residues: CASSLMSGSTDTQYF. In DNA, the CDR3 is TGTGCCAGCAGTTTAATGTCAGGGAGCACAGATACGCAGTATTTT. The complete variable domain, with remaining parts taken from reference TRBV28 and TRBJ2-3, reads DVKVTQSSRYLVKRTGEKVFLECVQDMDHENMFWYRQDPGLGLRLIYFSYDVKMKEKGDIPEGYSVSREKKERFSLILESASTNQTSMYLCASSLMSGSTDTQYFGPGTRLTVL.

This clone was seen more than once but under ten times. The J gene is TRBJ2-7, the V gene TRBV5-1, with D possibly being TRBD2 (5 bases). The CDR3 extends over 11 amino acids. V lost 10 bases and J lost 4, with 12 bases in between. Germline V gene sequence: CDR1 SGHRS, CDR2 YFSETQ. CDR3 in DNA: TGCGCCTCCCGCGGCGGGTACGAGCAGTACTTC. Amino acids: CASRGGYEQYF.